The present T cell receptor beta chain was sequenced within a study of beta chain features in type 1 diabetes. There are 17 residues in the CDR3. Trimming took 0 bases from V and 3 from J; bases not matched to a gene: 9. Germline V gene data show CDR1 as LGHNA and CDR2 as YNFKEQ. cDNA synthesis used the whole RNA isolate, giving expressed TCRB sequences. Data came from immunoSEQ multiplex PCR; TCRdb stores just in-frame clones and leaves some out. The data show 140,000 or so clones, under 11% seen once. Without exception, sorted populations had purity beyond 98%. V usage is TRBV4-2 and J usage is TRBJ2-7; the match to TRBD2 covers 9 bases. The clonotype was recovered from a man between 18 and 29 years old in good health. Material for sequencing was naive CD4+ T cells from blood. CDR3: CASSQEGYSGGHYEQYF. As DNA, the CDR3 is TGTGCCAGCAGCCAAGAGGGTTATAGCGGGGGCCACTACGAGCAGTACTTC.